This T cell receptor beta chain was documented in a study of cytomegalovirus exposure and HLA in healthy donors. Study conclusions and caveats: Roughly uniform depth of sequencing across donors was assumed in presence/absence analyses.

With respect to this clone: The antigen is undetermined.

Germline loops: CDR1 SNHLY, CDR2 FYNNEI. CDR3 length: 15 amino acids. With 6 bases clipped from V and 9 bases from J, the junction kept 14 bases outside the gene matches. PCR primers comprised 60 Vbeta and 13 Jbeta primers. Measured with immunoSEQ multiplex PCR; TCRdb has only the in-frame clones, and not every one. The repertoire holds 90,000 to 120,000 clones, with around 76% as singletons. Sequenced material: PBMCs. This sequence joins TRBV2 and TRBJ2-3; the match to TRBD2 covers 8 bases. The receptor was derived from a man aged 18 to 35 in good health and CMV-seronegative. The chain's CDR3 is CASRTGGNLDPTQYF. DNA for the CDR3: TGTGCCAGCAGGACGGGGGGGAACCTCGACCCGACGCAGTATTTT.